This TCR beta chain was documented in a study of blood T cells in healthy people across ages. Sample-barcoded 5' priming and a J-beta primer mix drove a second PCR of roughly 6 to 12 cycles. TCRdb reanalysed the 5' RACE reads using MiXCR and keeps one entry per CDR3 protein. The sample lists roughly 680,000 distinct CDR3 sequences; about 21% were seen once. The CDR3 has 14 residues. V was clipped by 5 bases and J by 6 bases, with 11 bases between them. Germline assignment: CDR1 MDHEN and CDR2 SYDVKM. Aged roughly 6 to 90, donors were systemically healthy Caucasians from Russia. Isolating PBMCs gave at least 6 million of these cells per sample.

The sequencing input was blood. This chain joins TRBV28 and TRBJ1-6; maybe TRBD1 (6 bases). The source of this sequence is a man aged 70-80 years in good health. The CDR3 protein is CASSLGGANSPLHF. DNA for the CDR3: TGTGCCAGCAGTCTCGGGGGGGCTAATTCACCCCTCCACTTT.